This T cell receptor beta chain was sequenced in a study of cytomegalovirus exposure and HLA in healthy donors (dated by TCRdb to 2017 to 2019). With regard to the full study: A later analysis indicated that the 90 to 150 validation repertoires were generated on the platform also employed for the roughly 650 repertoires of the first cohort. The study aimed to test whether cataloging public T cell receptors could reveal signatures of past pathogen exposure. Along with the roughly 700-subject first cohort, a separate validation cohort of 120 different subjects was used. High-throughput TCR immunosequencing, statistical association of individual TCRs with disease status, and machine learning were combined to predict cytomegalovirus infection status.

Separate from the approximately 700-subject first cohort, the validation cohort of more than 90 subjects was the group to which the donors belonged. Details on this clone: No cognate antigen has been identified for it. Base qualities are not recorded, but no much larger clone differs from it by a single base.

Results and caveats for the whole study, not just this receptor: Most TCR sequences were observed very rarely across donors, whereas some public TCRs were present in many individuals. The study gave a list of about 150 TCR beta chains associated with cytomegalovirus. Subsequent analysis determined that TCRs grouped into clusters in the first cohort also showed a tendency toward co-occurrence across the roughly 110 validation repertoires, and 90% to 95% of cluster scores exceeded 0. The classifier was reported to diagnose cytomegalovirus status with high specificity and sensitivity in both the original and validation cohorts. In vitro tests confirmed that three of the cytomegalovirus-associated TCR beta chains recognize cytomegalovirus antigens. The validation cohort had no HLA typing available for a later analysis, so co-occurrence within that cohort was assessed over all 120 or so repertoires. According to the authors, the approach could potentially be generalized to other disease states and immunological phenotypes.

Libraries were constructed by the immunoSEQ multiplex PCR assay. The original methods were these. A statistical classification framework was developed to diagnose cytomegalovirus status using the catalog of TCR beta chain sequences. As stored in TCRdb, this immuneACCESS dataset retains in-frame rearrangements with V and J assigned. A fraction of the clones does not appear; measured against another copy, unresolved V genes explain less than half of the discrepancy, and the remainder lacks a known reason. The V and J calls and clone size are taken from that table; D and trimming were inferred from the DNA. Here the sample has 82,000 or so clones; approximately 93% occur a single time. The ten largest make up 0.65% to 0.8% of the sample. Unmatched junction bases come to 13, with V trimmed by 6 bases and J by 3 bases. The germline V gene specifies MDHEN as CDR1 and SYDVKM as CDR2. Including the terminal cysteine and phenylalanine, the CDR3 comprises 17 residues. Only CDR3 DNA remains: 51 bases, in frame from the first base.

The receptor was isolated from a man between 18 and 35 years old in good health and CMV-seronegative. This chain joins TRBV28 to TRBJ1-5, with 8 bases in between that match TRBD1. What was sequenced was PBMCs. The CDR3 sequence is CASRPPGGAWYNQPQHF. The sequenced DNA is TGTGCCAGCAGACCTCCAGGGGGCGCATGGTACAATCAGCCCCAGCATTTT.